This T cell receptor (beta chain) was recorded in a study of early T cells in non-severe SARS-CoV-2 infection. Study in general: Chains stayed unpaired after sequencing of bulk RNA from unsorted whole blood. Study-wide findings and caveats: VDJdb matches were skewed toward anti-spike CD8 T cell responses.

This clonotype was observed a few times. Its antigen remains unknown. cDNA molecules, individually, were tagged with unique molecular identifiers. Using its own MiXCR run on the 5' RACE reads, TCRdb lists one record per CDR3 protein. The profile covers 90,000 to 130,000 distinct CDR3 sequences, with roughly 12% appearing a single time and approximately 3.1% taken by the ten largest. Specimen: whole blood. This receptor was taken from an adult who was a healthcare worker with PCR-confirmed SARS-CoV-2 infection or an uninfected control (not recorded which).

CDR3 nucleotide sequence: TGTGCCAGCAGCTTGCGGGGGGGCAGGATCACTGAAGCTTTCTTT. As protein: CASSLRGGRITEAFF. The chain recombines TRBV5-8 with TRBJ1-1, with D maybe TRBD1 (6 bases). Per germline, CDR1 SGHTS and CDR2 YDEGEE. The CDR3 sequence is 15 residues long. V dropped 1 base and J dropped 4 bases, with 14 bases sitting between them.